This T cell receptor (beta chain) was profiled in a study of T-cell memory formation after mild COVID-19. As for the study in general: Largely, the TCR clusters proved donor specific. Whole-study results and caveats: Within pre-infection memory, some responding clones were found, suggesting cross-reactive memory joined. Confirmation was lacking for SARS-CoV-2 specificity of second-wave clones that peaked on day 37.

This CDR3 has 13 residues. V was clipped by 0 bases and J by 1 base, with 6 bases between them. The germline gives CDR1 GTSNPN, CDR2 SVGIG (reference sequence). From 5'RACE with constant-segment primers came TCR alpha and TCR beta cDNA libraries that carried sample barcodes and UMIs. MiXCR, applied by TCRdb to the 5' RACE reads, yields one record per CDR3 protein. The sample records 150,000 to 200,000 distinct CDR3 sequences, around 21% being singletons. This clonotype has just a few counts. Its target is unknown. The chain has TRBV30 and TRBJ1-1, with no clear D. The sequenced sample was PBMCs or a T cell subset sorted from them (not recorded which). This TCR came from an adult woman who had mild COVID-19 (a few samples of this study predate the infection). Cell type and time point are not known. The CDR3 DNA reads as TGTGCCTGGAGTGTACTTCAGAACACTGAAGCTTTCTTT. Its translation is CAWSVLQNTEAFF.